The 15 T cell receptor beta chains below all came from one sample that was sequenced in a study of Graves' ophthalmopathy and Graves' hyperthyroidism. RNA transcripts were the template, and TCR beta CDR3 regions were amplified from them. HTBI primers primed a first-round RT-PCR, and a second-round multiplex PCR followed. A single record per CDR3 protein comes from TCRdb applying MiXCR to the multiplex PCR reads. The table has 300,000 to 500,000 distinct CDR3 sequences, approximately 15% seen once. The material sequenced was peripheral blood. Source of these receptors: a young woman with stable Graves' hyperthyroidism.

This clonotype was counted ten times or more. The gene calls are TRBV19 and TRBJ1-3; D is uncertain. The V end lost 7 bases, the J end lost 0 bases, and 10 bases lay between the germline ends. Germline V lookup: CDR1 LNHDA, CDR2 SQIVND (reference sequence). The CDR3 is 14 amino acids. The CDR3 DNA follows: TGTGCCAGTAAGGACTCCAGCTCTGGAAACACCATATATTTT. It codes for CASKDSSSGNTIYF.

In this sample, this clonotype turned up many times. The CDR3 nucleotides are TGTGCCAGTAGTGCCGACGTGGGGAGCTCCTATAATTCACCCCTCCACTTT. It translates to CASSADVGSSYNSPLHF. The chain employs TRBV19 and TRBJ1-6, with D unclear. The V end was cut by 5 bases, the J end by 0 bases, with 14 bases between. This CDR3 has 17 amino acids. Looked up from germline, CDR1 is LNHDA and CDR2 is SQIVND (reference sequence).

The count of this clonotype is one. The chain joins TRBV6-1 to TRBJ1-5; D not certain. CDR3 length: 15 residues. The V and J ends lost 4 bases and 6 bases respectively, with 16 bases between them. Germline assignment: CDR1 MNHNS and CDR2 SASEGT. The CDR3 DNA sequence: TGTGCCAGCAGTGTAGGTGGTGGTGGTGTTCAGCCCCAGCATTTT. Protein product: CASSVGGGGVQPQHF.

This clonotype was recorded a few times. This rearrangement joins TRBV7-9 to TRBJ1-1; no definite D call. CDR1 SEHNR and CDR2 FQNEAQ come from the germline V gene (reference sequence). The V gene lost 5 bases and the J gene lost 4 bases, with 11 bases spanning the gap. CDR3 length: 13 amino acids. CDR3 amino acids: CASSQSFTTEAFF. The DNA of the CDR3 is TGTGCCAGCAGCCAATCTTTTACCACTGAAGCTTTCTTT. The complete variable domain, with remaining parts taken from reference TRBV7-9 and TRBJ1-1, reads DTGVSQNPRHKITKRGQNVTFRCDPISEHNRLYWYRQTLGQGPEFLTYFQNEAQLEKSRLLSDRFSAERPKGSFSTLEIQRTEQGDSAMYLCASSQSFTTEAFFGQGTRLTVV.

This clonotype has ten or more counts. The chain employs TRBV4-1 and TRBJ1-2, with D perhaps matching TRBD1 (6 bases). Germline assignment: CDR1 MGHRA and CDR2 YSYEKL. Trimming left V 1 base short and J 4 bases short, with 10 bases between. The length of the CDR3 is 14 residues. The chain's CDR3 is CASSQGGGAYGYTF. The CDR3, as DNA: TGCGCCAGCAGCCAAGGGGGGGGGGCCTATGGCTACACCTTC.

This clonotype was recorded many times. The genes are TRBV2 and TRBJ1-1; D remains unclear. The CDR3 is 12 amino acids. Germline loops: CDR1 SNHLY, CDR2 FYNNEI. Trimming cost V 7 bases and J 4 bases, with 10 bases left between them. The CDR3: CASINRATEAFF. CDR3 bases: TGTGCCAGCATCAATCGTGCCACTGAAGCTTTCTTT. The entire variable domain, with the rest obtained from reference TRBV2 and TRBJ1-1, is as follows: EPEVTQTPSHQVTQMGQEVILRCVPISNHLYFYWYRQILGQKVEFLVSFYNNEISEKSEIFDDQFSVERPDGSNFTLKIRSTKLEDSAMYFCASINRATEAFFGQGTRLTVV.

The genes are TRBV27 and TRBJ1-1; the D gene is possibly TRBD1 (6 bases). Germline CDR1 is MNHEY and CDR2 is SMNVEV (reference sequence). This CDR3 is 15 amino acids long. Trimming took 3 bases from V and 6 from J, leaving 17 bases between them. The CDR3 sequence: CASSFGGPGVSEAFF. CDR3 in DNA: TGTGCCAGCAGTTTTGGGGGCCCCGGAGTATCTGAAGCTTTCTTT.

Comment on this clonotype: Just one base apart from a much larger clone, this may be a read error. This rearrangement joins TRBV24-1 to TRBJ2-5, with TRBD1 matching 8 bases. The V gene's germline CDR1 is KGHDR and CDR2 SFDVKD. This CDR3 is 15 amino acids long. The CDR3 DNA reads as TGTGTCACCAGTGATTCACCGGACAGGGAAGAGACCCAGTACTTC. It yields the protein CVTSDSPDREETQYF.

This clonotype was counted at least ten times. The chain is built from TRBV28 and TRBJ2-7; D gene unclear. Between the trimmed V and J ends, which lost 2 bases and 2 bases, there was a span of 7 bases. The CDR3 length is 13 residues. From germline, CDR1 is MDHEN and CDR2 SYDVKM. CDR3 in DNA: TGTGCCAGCAGTTTAGCACCTACCTACGAGCAGTACTTC. This translates into CASSLAPTYEQYF. Together with reference TRBV28 and TRBJ2-7, the CDR3 gives the full variable domain: DVKVTQSSRYLVKRTGEKVFLECVQDMDHENMFWYRQDPGLGLRLIYFSYDVKMKEKGDIPEGYSVSREKKERFSLILESASTNQTSMYLCASSLAPTYEQYFGPGTRLTVT.

This clonotype has at least ten counts. The V gene is TRBV12-3 or TRBV12-4, the J gene TRBJ1-1; perhaps TRBD1 as D (6 bases). This CDR3 contains 14 residues. V was clipped by 8 bases and J by 4 bases, with 17 bases between them. The CDR3 is CASRLRNRATEAFF. The DNA of the CDR3 is TGTGCCAGCCGGCTTCGGAACAGGGCCACTGAAGCTTTCTTT.

There are many counts of this clonotype. The genes are TRBV27 and TRBJ1-1, with D maybe TRBD1 (5 bases). V was shortened by 1 base and J by 5 bases, with 11 bases between the two germline ends. The CDR3 consists of 14 residues. The germline V gene encodes CDR1 MNHEY and CDR2 SMNVEV (reference sequence). CDR3 region: CASSLWPGGTEAFF. The CDR3 DNA is TGTGCCAGCAGTTTATGGCCGGGGGGAACTGAAGCTTTCTTT.

This clonotype was seen many times. This chain joins TRBV7-2 and TRBJ2-5; 13 bases line up with TRBD2. V was clipped by 5 bases and J by 9 bases; unmatched bases: 3. CDR1 SGHTA and CDR2 FQGNSA come from the germline V gene. There are 13 residues in the CDR3. The CDR3 coding sequence is TGTGCCAGCAGCCTGGGGACTAGCGGGGCCCAGTACTTC. Translation gives CASSLGTSGAQYF. Full variable domain (missing parts from reference TRBV7-2 and TRBJ2-5): GAGVSQSPSNKVTEKGKDVELRCDPISGHTALYWYRQSLGQGLEFLIYFQGNSAPDKSGLPSDRFSAERTGGSVSTLTIQRTQQEDSAVYLCASSLGTSGAQYFGPGTRLLVL.

At least ten counts were recorded for this clonotype. This chain uses TRBV7-9 with TRBJ2-7, with D possibly TRBD2 on 6 matching bases. Germline CDR1 reads SEHNR; CDR2 reads FQNEAQ (reference sequence). The V gene lost 4 bases and the J gene lost 2 bases, with 12 bases spanning the gap. CDR3 length: 14 residues. The CDR3 nucleotides read TGTGCCAGCAGCTCTCCGGGACTCACCTACGAGCAGTACTTC. Protein sequence: CASSSPGLTYEQYF.

This clonotype has ten or more counts. The rearrangement joins TRBV24-1 to TRBJ2-2; 8 nucleotides line up with TRBD1. Germline V gene lookup returns CDR1 KGHDR and CDR2 SFDVKD. The CDR3 extends over 16 amino acids. J lost 1 base, V lost 1 base, and 1 base had no gene match. The CDR3 region has the DNA TGTGCCACCAGTGATTTCGGGACAGGGAACACCGGGGAGCTGTTTTTT. Residues: CATSDFGTGNTGELFF.

This clonotype was recorded at least ten times. The genes are TRBV18 and TRBJ2-7; D remains unclear. V lost 4 bases to trimming and J lost 5 bases, with 15 bases between them. This CDR3 is 14 amino acids long. Germline assignment: CDR1 KGHSH and CDR2 LQKENI. The CDR3 spells CASSRAAGLDEQYF. The DNA for the CDR3 is TGTGCCAGCTCACGGGCGGCAGGCTTGGACGAGCAGTACTTC.